This T cell receptor beta chain was obtained from a study of CD8 T cells in Susac syndrome. Points on this clonotype: Its antigen is not known.

From blood CD8+ and CD4+ T cells, the TCR beta chain was sequenced. Study conclusions and caveats: Acknowledgment was made by the study that its TCR sequencing and HLA analysis involved a relatively small number of individuals.

The V end lost 0 bases, the J end lost 7 bases, and 10 bases lay between the germline ends. The V gene's germline CDR1 is SGDLS and CDR2 YYNGEE. CDR3 size: 13 residues. With random hexamers, about 0.45 to 1 ug RNA was reverse transcribed. Amplification of TCR beta CDR3 by immunoSEQ multiplex PCR spanned 54 Vbeta and 13 Jbeta. TCRdb reprocessed the immunoSEQ multiplex PCR reads via MiXCR and lists one record per CDR3 protein. The sample yields roughly 120,000 distinct CDR3 sequences, roughly 93% seen once. This rearrangement joins TRBV9 to TRBJ1-2, with D tentatively TRBD1 (5 bases). The sample comprised CD8+ T cells from PBMCs. This receptor was identified in a human donor with multiple sclerosis. CDR3 sequence: CASSVGGRSGYTF. The CDR3 DNA reads as TGTGCCAGCAGCGTAGGGGGGAGGTCTGGCTACACCTTC.